These 27 T cell receptor beta chains were all obtained from the same sample, sequenced in a study of identical twins. In TCRdb, the 5' RACE reads were re-called with MiXCR into one record per CDR3 protein. The sample includes 1.5 million to 2 million distinct CDR3 sequences, less than 35% of them seen just once. The specimen was cord blood. The receptors come from a newborn girl in good health.

This clonotype was recorded many times. The V gene is TRBV12-3 or TRBV12-4, the J gene TRBJ2-4; 7 bases align to TRBD2. This CDR3 is built from 17 residues. J lost 1 base, V lost 1 base, and 7 bases had no gene match. Here the CDR3 reads CASSLDGEGQAKNIQYF. CDR3 coding DNA: TGTGCCAGCAGTTTAGATGGGGAGGGCCAGGCCAAAAACATTCAGTACTTC.

This clonotype was observed a few times. The CDR3: CASSQTSLDTGSDTQYF. CDR3 bases: TGCGCCAGCAGCCAAACCTCTCTAGATACGGGGTCAGATACGCAGTATTTT. The chain recombines TRBV4-1 with TRBJ2-3; TRBD2 is a possible D gene (5 bases). This CDR3 is 17 amino acids long. Germline-derived CDR1 and CDR2 are MGHRA and YSYEKL. V was cut by 2 bases and J by 4 bases, with 19 bases left in between.

The J gene is TRBJ1-1, the V gene TRBV7-8; D might be TRBD1 (5 bases). The CDR3 has 15 residues. Germline V gene sequence: CDR1 SGHVS, CDR2 FQNEAQ. V gave up 5 bases and J gave up 1 base, with 14 bases separating them. CDR3 sequence reads: CASSRRQRPNTEAFF. DNA of the CDR3: TGTGCCAGCAGCCGCAGACAGAGGCCGAACACTGAAGCTTTCTTT.

This clonotype was counted only a few times. The chain is built from TRBV27 and TRBJ1-1, with 8 bases aligning to TRBD1. J lost 6 bases, V lost 6 bases, and 6 bases had no gene match. The CDR3 contains 13 residues. From germline, CDR1 is MNHEY and CDR2 SMNVEV (reference sequence). The CDR3 DNA follows: TGTGCCAGCAGGCGACAGGGGCTCGCTGAAGCTTTCTTT. Translating gives CASRRQGLAEAFF.

The rearrangement joins TRBV6-4 to TRBJ2-1; 9 bases map to TRBD1. V was pared by 4 bases and J by 3 bases, with 4 bases of the junction left unmatched. The CDR3 has 15 amino acids. CDR1 is MRHNA, CDR2 SNTAGT, per germline. The CDR3 DNA sequence: TGTGCCAGCAGTGTCATGACAGGGGGCTACAATGAGCAGTTCTTC. Translation gives CASSVMTGGYNEQFF.

This clonotype turned up a few times. The chain couples TRBV20-1 to TRBJ1-5; 7 bases are shared with TRBD1. J gave up 2 bases and V 3 bases, and 4 bases lay outside the gene matches. CDR1 and CDR2 from the germline V gene are DFQATT and SNEGSKA (reference sequence). CDR3 length: 14 amino acids. The CDR3 DNA follows: TGCAGTGCTAGCCCCGACAGGGGCAATCAGCCCCAGCATTTT. It translates to CSASPDRGNQPQHF.

V and J are TRBV3-1 and TRBJ1-1; perhaps TRBD1 as D (5 bases). Germline V gene lookup returns CDR1 LGHDT and CDR2 YNNKEL (reference sequence). The CDR3 is 13 amino acids. Trimming shortened V by 4 bases and J by 6 bases, and 12 bases separated the two germline ends. CDR3 DNA sequence: TGTGCCAGCAGCCTCCCGGGGGTACCTGAAGCTTTCTTT. Translating gives CASSLPGVPEAFF.

This clonotype has more than one count but fewer than ten. The rearrangement uses TRBV5-1 and TRBJ2-2; TRBD1 is a possible D gene (6 bases). V shed 0 bases and J shed 3 bases, with 15 bases lying between them. CDR3 length: 17 amino acids. Germline V lookup: CDR1 SGHRS, CDR2 YFSETQ. The CDR3: CASSLAVGHWDTGELFF. The CDR3 nucleotides are TGCGCCAGCAGCTTGGCTGTGGGACATTGGGACACCGGGGAGCTGTTTTTT.

V gene TRBV5-6 combines with J gene TRBJ2-1; the D is unclear. Per the germline V gene, CDR1 is SGHDT and CDR2 is YYEEEE. The CDR3 extends over 16 amino acids. Trimming took off 0 bases at V and 0 bases at J, with 10 bases between the two ends. The CDR3 here is CASSLAVTTSYNEQFF. The CDR3 DNA reads TGTGCCAGCAGCTTGGCGGTCACCACCTCCTACAATGAGCAGTTCTTC. The full variable domain, its missing parts supplied by reference TRBV5-6 and TRBJ2-1, is DAGVTQSPTHLIKTRGQQVTLRCSPKSGHDTVSWYQQALGQGPQFIFQYYEEEERQRGNFPDRFSGHQFPNYSSELNVNALLLGDSALYLCASSLAVTTSYNEQFFGPGTRLTVL.

This chain joins TRBV6-5 and TRBJ2-3; 7 nucleotides match TRBD2. This CDR3 is built from 15 residues. Looked up from germline, CDR1 is MNHEY and CDR2 is SVGAGI. Losses at the gene ends were 6 bases for V and 3 bases for J; bases not matched to a gene: 9. In nucleotides, the CDR3 is TGTGCCAGCAGGTTGGCGGGAGACCCGACAGATACGCAGTATTTT. It encodes CASRLAGDPTDTQYF.

V gene TRBV6-2 or TRBV6-3 combines with J gene TRBJ2-5; TRBD1 matches 7 bases. CDR3 length: 14 residues. CDR1 is MNHEY and CDR2 is SVGEGT in the germline V gene. With 7 bases clipped from V and 3 bases from J, the junction kept 8 bases outside the gene matches. The CDR3 sequence: CASTPGQVEETQYF. In nucleotides, the CDR3 is TGTGCCAGCACTCCTGGACAGGTCGAAGAGACCCAGTACTTC.

The chain uses TRBV12-3 or TRBV12-4 and TRBJ2-2, with D possibly matching TRBD1 (6 bases). Deletions cut 5 bases from V and 5 bases from J, with 12 bases between. This CDR3 comprises 14 residues. The CDR3 DNA follows: TGTGCCAGCAGTCCTGCAGGGGAAACCGGGGAGCTGTTTTTT. Amino acids: CASSPAGETGELFF.

This clonotype has a count of ten or more. The chain couples TRBV29-1 to TRBJ2-6; D uncertain. Germline lookup yields CDR1 SQVTM and CDR2 ANQGSEA. The V gene lost 7 bases and the J gene lost 0 bases, with 7 bases spanning the gap. The CDR3 length is 13 residues. CDR3 protein: CSAFFSGANVLTF. For the CDR3, the DNA is TGCAGCGCCTTCTTCTCTGGGGCCAACGTCCTGACTTTC. Together with reference TRBV29-1 and TRBJ2-6, the CDR3 gives the full variable domain: SAVISQKPSRDICQRGTSLTIQCQVDSQVTMMFWYRQQPGQSLTLIATANQGSEATYESGFVIDKFPISRPNLTFSTLTVSNMSPEDSSIYLCSAFFSGANVLTFGAGSRLTVL.

V is TRBV5-1 and J is TRBJ2-1; D is unclear. The J call may not be correct, given that the DNA end is closer to TRBJ2-7. CDR3 length: 13 amino acids. Germline CDR1 and CDR2: SGHRS and YFSETQ. The CDR3 is CASMEGRWDEQYF. The CDR3 bases are TGCGCCAGCATGGAAGGCAGGTGGGATGAGCAGTACTTC.

The chain is built from TRBV27 and TRBJ1-6; D ambiguous. V lost 5 bases and J lost 0, with 11 bases in between. The CDR3 sequence is 16 residues long. The germline gives CDR1 MNHEY, CDR2 SMNVEV (reference sequence). In DNA, the CDR3 is TGTGCCAGCAGTCCCGGACTGAACTCCTATAATTCACCCCTCCACTTT. Translating it yields CASSPGLNSYNSPLHF.

This clonotype has just a few counts. V usage is TRBV12-3 or TRBV12-4 and J usage is TRBJ1-1, with 7 positions matching TRBD1. The CDR3 is made up of 14 amino acids. The V gene end was trimmed by 4 bases and the J gene end by 5 bases; junction bases not matched to a gene: 7. CDR3 DNA sequence: TGTGCCAGCAGTTCTTACAGGGGAGAGACTGAAGCTTTCTTT. Translation gives CASSSYRGETEAFF.

This clonotype has just one count. The V gene is TRBV5-1, the J gene TRBJ2-3, with TRBD2 matching 11 bases. Germline V CDR1 and CDR2: SGHRS, YFSETQ. V shed 2 bases and J 6 bases; nucleotides not matched to a gene: 8. CDR3 length equals 16 residues. The CDR3 DNA sequence: TGCGCCAGCAGCTTCCCAACTAGCGGGGGATCCGATACGCAGTATTTT. It codes for CASSFPTSGGSDTQYF.

With regard to this clonotype: The junction and the germline gene differ at one end; a read error may be behind it. CDR3 loop: CASSLGLAVNAGELFF. The CDR3 coding sequence is TGTGCCAGCAGTTTAGGCCTAGCCGTGAACGCCGGGGAGCTGTTTTTT. The genes are TRBV12-3 or TRBV12-4 and TRBJ2-2; D possibly corresponds to TRBD2 (5 bases). The CDR3 has 16 amino acids.

There are a few counts of this clonotype. J is TRBJ2-3 and V is TRBV21-1; TRBD1 is the table's D call, not checked against the DNA. TRBV21-1 is tagged as a pseudogene. This CDR3 has 14 residues. For the CDR3, the DNA is TGTGCCAGCAGCAACGGGACAAACACAGATACGCAGTATTTT. Translated: CASSNGTNTDTQYF.

In its sample, this clonotype was seen many times. The J gene is TRBJ2-1, the V gene TRBV12-3 or TRBV12-4, with 8 bases fitting TRBD2. The junction had 1 base not matched to a gene; V was cut back by 3 bases and J by 0 bases. The CDR3 covers 15 residues. In nucleotides, the CDR3 is TGTGCCAGCAGTTTTAGCGGGACCTCCTACAATGAGCAGTTCTTC. Residues: CASSFSGTSYNEQFF.

The chain is built from TRBV20-1 and TRBJ2-1; TRBD2 aligns across 13 bases. The CDR3 extends over 15 amino acids. J gave up 7 bases and V 3 bases, and 6 bases lay outside the gene matches. The germline gives CDR1 DFQATT, CDR2 SNEGSKA (reference sequence). The CDR3 DNA follows: TGCAGTGCTAGTAGAGGGACTAGCGGGAAGAATGAGCAGTTCTTC. Translating it yields CSASRGTSGKNEQFF.

This chain links TRBV20-1 with TRBJ2-7; possibly TRBD1 for D (5 bases). From germline, CDR1 is DFQATT and CDR2 SNEGSKA (reference sequence). V shed 3 bases and J shed 7 bases, with 22 bases lying between them. The CDR3 runs 15 residues. The CDR3 DNA reads as TGCAGTGCTAGTCCAGGGCCTGGTTACTACAATGAGCAGTACTTC. Encoded protein: CSASPGPGYYNEQYF.

In this sample, this clonotype turned up a few times. The chain couples TRBV10-3 to TRBJ2-7; D is unclear. The V and J ends lost 8 bases and 5 bases respectively, with 16 bases between them. CDR1 is ENHRY, CDR2 SYGVKD, per germline. The CDR3 totals 13 residues. Here the CDR3 reads CAIGSRSPDEQYF. The CDR3 DNA reads as TGTGCCATCGGTTCCAGGTCCCCGGACGAGCAGTACTTC.

The chain is built from TRBV11-2 and TRBJ2-7; maybe TRBD2 (5 bases). The CDR3 has 16 residues. V lost 4 bases, J lost 4 bases, and 20 bases lay in between. Germline V lookup: CDR1 SGHAT, CDR2 FQNNGV. For the CDR3, the DNA is TGTGCCAGCAGCTCCTACCAGACTGGCGGCGGGTACGAGCAGTACTTC. Translating it yields CASSSYQTGGGYEQYF.

The rearrangement links TRBV20-1 to TRBJ1-2; 8 bases align to TRBD1. This CDR3 has 17 residues. The ends lost 6 bases at V and 2 bases at J; junction bases unmatched: 17. The V gene's germline CDR1 is DFQATT and CDR2 SNEGSKA (reference sequence). CDR3 amino acids: CSADHQDRDSSNYGYTF. CDR3 DNA: TGCAGTGCGGATCACCAGGACAGGGATTCATCGAACTATGGCTACACCTTC.

The J gene is TRBJ2-1, the V gene TRBV5-1; D ambiguous. CDR1 and CDR2 (germline): SGHRS, YFSETQ. The length of the CDR3 is 17 residues. Trimming removed 0 bases at V and 5 bases at J, with 18 bases between. Here the CDR3 DNA reads TGCGCCAGCAGCTTGGGCCTCACTCGATTCATAGACAATGAGCAGTTCTTC. It is translated as CASSLGLTRFIDNEQFF.

J is TRBJ1-2 and V is TRBV5-8; D perhaps matches TRBD1 (6 bases). The V gene lost 4 bases and the J gene lost 3 bases, with 16 bases spanning the gap. The germline gives CDR1 SGHTS, CDR2 YDEGEE. The length of the CDR3 is 15 residues. The CDR3 reads CASSPRAGGHYGYTF. DNA for the CDR3: TGTGCCAGCAGCCCCCGGGCTGGGGGCCACTATGGCTACACCTTC.